This T cell receptor (beta chain) was observed in a study of T cell responses to AZD1222 COVID-19 vaccine. Germline V lookup: CDR1 LNHDA, CDR2 SQIVND (reference sequence). This CDR3 region has 15 residues. The J segment lost 10 bases and the V segment lost 8 bases, leaving 14 bases of the junction unmatched. TCRdb's table, derived via immunoSEQ multiplex PCR, lists solely in-frame clones and lacks some. The sample lists around 65,000 clones, over 65% occurring once. This clone was detected a few times. The antigen is unknown. General study results and limits: Spike was spanned by vaccine-associated CD4 TCRs, which were dominant at 160-218 and 743-854. The number of AZD1222 recipients seropositive at baseline was only 6 or 7.

The gene calls are TRBV19 and TRBJ2-2, with 9 bases lining up with TRBD2. The sequenced sample was peripheral blood, obtained 28 days after the second AZD1222 dose. The sequence was collected from an adult who received the AZD1222 COVID-19 vaccine. The CDR3 reads CASSLAGPQSLELFF. CDR3 in DNA: TGTGCCAGTTCGCTAGCGGGGCCACAAAGTTTGGAGCTGTTTTTT.